The clone carrying this T cell receptor (beta chain) was seen a handful of times. What it binds is unknown. This sample was included in a study of shared clonotypes between healthy human individuals. Study as a whole: Contributing individuals were two females and three males aged 18 to 49.

Each subset's genomic DNA was split evenly across several immunoSEQ plates. Clones were read by immunoSEQ multiplex PCR, and TCRdb kept only the in-frame ones, dropping some. Of 100,000 or so clones listed, 55% to 70% are singletons. Germline V gene lookup returns CDR1 MDHEN and CDR2 SYDVKM. With V trimmed by 5 bases and J by 5 bases, 5 bases remained unmatched. The CDR3 has 14 residues. Study-wide findings and caveats: The expectation was that sequencing depth would affect clonotype sharing among donors. Tissue TCR repertoires likely differ from these blood-only repertoires.

The sequencing sample was made of memory CD8+ T cells sorted from blood. This sample's subset: CD45RO+ cells pooled with CCR7-negative TemRA cells. This TCR was recovered from a woman aged 25 to 39 in good health. The chain joins TRBV28 to TRBJ2-1; TRBD1 agrees at 8 bases. This chain's CDR3 is CASSPGTGNNEQFF. The CDR3 DNA is TGTGCCAGCAGTCCCGGGACAGGAAACAATGAGCAGTTCTTC.